The 20 T cell receptor beta chains in this list originate from one sample, sequenced in a study of shared clonotypes between healthy human individuals. Data came from immunoSEQ multiplex PCR; TCRdb stores just in-frame clones and leaves some out. Among about 600,000 clones listed, 95% to 98% were seen once. Sequenced: naive CD4+ T cells sorted from blood. Noted subset: CD45RA+ positively selected. Receptor source: a woman younger than 45 in good health.

The chain has TRBV7-3 and TRBJ1-3; the D is unclear. V was shortened by 2 bases and J by 8 bases, with 19 bases between the two germline ends. Germline V gene lookup returns CDR1 SGHTA and CDR2 FQGTGA. This CDR3 is built from 16 residues. The CDR3, as DNA: TGTGCCAGCAGCTTATCGTTGTCACAGTTAATGTACACCATATATTTT. Its protein product is CASSLSLSQLMYTIYF.

V is TRBV28 and J is TRBJ2-7; 13 nucleotides match TRBD2. CDR3 length: 14 amino acids. Per germline, CDR1 MDHEN and CDR2 SYDVKM. After removal of 7 bases from V and 2 bases from J, the junction contained 2 bases not matched to a gene. CDR3 nucleotide sequence: TGTGCCAGCACCGGACTAGCGGGAGCCTACGAGCAGTACTTC. Translating gives CASTGLAGAYEQYF.

About this clone itself: Within the sample, other DNA sequences also encode this same CDR3. The DNA for the CDR3 is TGTGCCAGCAGTTTTGTCGGCACTGAAGCTTTCTTT. It is translated as CASSFVGTEAFF. The V call is TRBV28, the J call TRBJ1-1; D is ambiguous. The CDR3 sequence is 12 residues long. The V gene's germline CDR1 is MDHEN and CDR2 SYDVKM. Trimming took off 3 bases at V and 4 bases at J, with 6 bases between the two ends.

The V and J genes are TRBV18 and TRBJ2-7; maybe TRBD2 (6 bases). The CDR3 has 12 amino acids. Germline V gene data show CDR1 as KGHSH and CDR2 as LQKENI. V lost 5 bases and J 6 bases, leaving 11 bases between the germline ends. Here the CDR3 reads CASSETSSEQYF. CDR3 bases: TGTGCCAGCTCAGAGACTAGTAGCGAGCAGTACTTC.

In the case of this clone: Germline is not matched at one junction end, which may reflect a read error. The CDR3 sequence: CATSPSEANYGYTF. The CDR3 coding sequence is TGCGCCACCAGCCCGAGTGAAGCTAACTATGGCTACACCTTC. The chain is built from TRBV5-1 and TRBJ1-2; D is undetermined. This CDR3 contains 14 residues. Germline lookup yields CDR1 SGHRS and CDR2 YFSETQ.

The J gene is TRBJ2-7, the V gene TRBV6-1; D may be TRBD2 (5 bases). The CDR3 covers 13 residues. CDR1 is MNHNS, CDR2 SASEGT, per germline. V was cut by 4 bases and J by 7 bases, with 14 bases left in between. CDR3 amino acids: CASSVNYSGEQYF. As DNA, the CDR3 is TGTGCCAGCAGTGTTAACTACTCGGGGGAGCAGTACTTC.

The gene calls are TRBV28 and TRBJ2-3, with 10 bases that match TRBD1. This CDR3 is built from 15 residues. Trimming cost V 2 bases and J 6 bases; bases outside gene matches: 5. Germline V gene lookup returns CDR1 MDHEN and CDR2 SYDVKM. The chain's CDR3 is CASSLRGQGLDTQYF. Here the CDR3 DNA reads TGTGCCAGCAGTTTAAGGGGACAGGGGTTGGATACGCAGTATTTT.

The V gene is TRBV28, the J gene TRBJ1-4; D may be TRBD1 (5 bases). The V gene's germline CDR1 is MDHEN and CDR2 SYDVKM. CDR3 length: 18 amino acids. Trimming stripped 7 bases from V and 8 bases from J, with 29 bases between. The CDR3 reads CASTKRGVVMKKGEKLFF. CDR3 DNA sequence: TGTGCCAGCACCAAAAGGGGCGTCGTAATGAAAAAAGGAGAAAAACTGTTTTTT.

The chain joins TRBV19 to TRBJ2-1; D possibly matches TRBD1 or TRBD2 (6 bases each). The V gene's germline CDR1 is LNHDA and CDR2 SQIVND (reference sequence). V lost 9 bases, J lost 6 bases, and 21 bases lay in between. The CDR3 contains 15 residues. CDR3 sequence (DNA): TGTGCCAGCCAATTCTTCGGGGGCAGGGGCAATGAGCAGTTCTTC. This gives the protein CASQFFGGRGNEQFF.

V is TRBV28 and J is TRBJ2-7, with 11 positions matching TRBD2. The CDR3 runs to 13 residues. Germline V lookup: CDR1 MDHEN, CDR2 SYDVKM. The ends lost 8 bases at V and 1 base at J; junction bases unmatched: 1. The CDR3 sequence is CASWTSGSYEQYF. The CDR3 DNA reads TGTGCCAGCTGGACTAGCGGGTCCTACGAGCAGTACTTC.

The rearrangement uses TRBV18 and TRBJ2-5; 9 bases agree with TRBD1. The CDR3 has 14 residues. V lost 6 bases, J lost 1 base, and 3 bases stayed unmatched. Germline V CDR1 and CDR2: KGHSH, LQKENI. The CDR3 loop reads CASSGQGGQETQYF. The CDR3 DNA follows: TGTGCCAGCTCGGGACAGGGTGGCCAAGAGACCCAGTACTTC.

V gene TRBV2 combines with J gene TRBJ2-1; 10 positions match TRBD2. Losses at the gene ends were 8 bases for V and 7 bases for J; bases not matched to a gene: 5. The CDR3 runs 13 residues. Per germline, CDR1 SNHLY and CDR2 FYNNEI. The CDR3 nucleotides are TGTGCCAGCGGACTAGCGGTGCCTAATGAGCAGTTCTTC. Protein sequence: CASGLAVPNEQFF.

In DNA, the CDR3 is TGCGCCAGCAGACCCCCGATCTTTGGGGGCCGAAACACTGAAGCTTTCTTT. It specifies CASRPPIFGGRNTEAFF. The chain uses TRBV10-2 and TRBJ1-1; perhaps TRBD1 as D (6 bases). Germline CDR1 and CDR2: WSHSY and SAAADI. CDR3 length: 17 amino acids. Trimming removed 6 bases at V and 2 bases at J, with 22 bases between.

This rearrangement joins TRBV21-1 to TRBJ1-2; the table names TRBD1, a call not compared with the DNA. TRBV21-1 is a known pseudogene. The CDR3 consists of 14 residues. The CDR3 coding sequence is TGTGCCAGCAGCACCAAGACAGCAGGCGGTGGCTACACCTTC. This translates into CASSTKTAGGGYTF.

V is TRBV5-1 and J is TRBJ2-7; D not resolved. V lost 0 bases and J 7 bases, leaving 14 bases between the germline ends. In germline, CDR1 is SGHRS, CDR2 YFSETQ. This CDR3 has 14 amino acids. The CDR3 DNA reads TGCGCCAGCAGCTTGGGGTCAGCCCGAGGAGAGCAGTACTTC. As protein: CASSLGSARGEQYF.

This chain connects TRBV4-1 to TRBJ2-2, with TRBD2 matching 10 bases. The V segment lost 0 bases and the J segment 4 bases; nucleotides outside the gene matches: 5. CDR1 MGHRA and CDR2 YSYEKL come from the germline V gene. CDR3 length equals 17 residues. This CDR3 is CASSQELAGLITGELFF. CDR3 in DNA: TGCGCCAGCAGCCAAGAACTAGCGGGGCTAATCACCGGGGAGCTGTTTTTT.

Notes on this clone: Other DNA variants within this sample encode the same CDR3. V is TRBV7-2 and J is TRBJ2-1; 8 positions match TRBD2. Germline values: CDR1 SGHTA, CDR2 FQGNSA. V was clipped by 2 bases and J by 2 bases; unmatched bases: 2. This CDR3 region has 15 residues. Here the CDR3 DNA reads TGTGCCAGCAGCTTAAGTAGCGGGACCTACAATGAGCAGTTCTTC. Its translation is CASSLSSGTYNEQFF.

Turning to this clone: Relative to the germline gene, one junction end is altered; a read error may explain this. The rearrangement links TRBV4-1 to TRBJ2-7; D remains ambiguous. This CDR3 has 11 amino acids. In germline, CDR1 is MGHRA, CDR2 YSYEKL. The chain's CDR3 is CASSQEGEQYF. In nucleotides, the CDR3 is TGTGCCAGCAGCCAAGAAGGAGAGCAGTACTTC.

This clone was observed a single time. The chain links TRBV6-1 to TRBJ2-1, with TRBD2 matching 13 bases. From germline, CDR1 is MNHNS and CDR2 SASEGT. The CDR3 runs 16 residues. Losses at the gene ends were 2 bases for V and 7 bases for J; bases not matched to a gene: 5. This chain's CDR3 is CASSETGLAGSNEQFF. The CDR3 DNA sequence: TGTGCCAGCAGTGAAACGGGACTAGCGGGGTCTAATGAGCAGTTCTTC.

This chain links TRBV2 with TRBJ2-7; 12 positions agree with TRBD1. There are 15 residues in the CDR3. Germline V gene sequence: CDR1 SNHLY, CDR2 FYNNEI. The ends lost 3 bases at V and 3 bases at J; junction bases unmatched: 3. This CDR3 is CASSERDRGLYEQYF. The CDR3 DNA reads TGTGCCAGCAGTGAGAGGGACAGGGGGCTCTACGAGCAGTACTTC.